One and the same sample provided the 17 T cell receptor beta chains below, sequenced in a study of blood T cell repertoires in COVID-19. Data came from immunoSEQ multiplex PCR; TCRdb stores just in-frame clones and leaves some out. Of under 300,000 clones listed, over 75% were seen once; the top ten hold around 1%. The material sequenced was PBMCs or T cells enriched from blood (not recorded which). The receptors shown here come from a woman under 40 who had recovered from COVID-19.

The chain joins TRBV27 to TRBJ1-2; tentative D call: TRBD1 (6 bases). Per the germline V gene, CDR1 is MNHEY and CDR2 is SMNVEV (reference sequence). Trimming took 4 bases from V and 5 from J, leaving 14 bases between them. CDR3 length: 14 amino acids. In nucleotides, the CDR3 is TGTGCCAGCAGTTACTCCAGGGGAGGGTATGGCTACACCTTC. Encoded protein: CASSYSRGGYGYTF.

This chain joins TRBV10-1 and TRBJ2-3; 8 bases are shared with TRBD1. CDR1 is WNHNN and CDR2 is SYGVQD in the germline V gene (reference sequence). The CDR3 runs 15 residues. The V segment lost 1 base and the J segment 6 bases; nucleotides outside the gene matches: 6. CDR3 region: CASSEYRGKLDTQYF. The DNA for the CDR3 is TGCGCCAGCAGTGAGTACAGGGGGAAACTGGATACGCAGTATTTT.

V and J are TRBV7-2 and TRBJ1-2, with 8 nucleotides matching TRBD1. After removal of 1 base from V and 7 bases from J, the junction contained 2 bases not matched to a gene. Germline values: CDR1 SGHTA, CDR2 FQGNSA. The CDR3 is 13 amino acids. CDR3 region: CASSLGRGLGYTF. The CDR3 DNA follows: TGTGCCAGCAGCTTAGGCAGGGGGCTTGGCTACACCTTC.

This clone turned up a few times. The chain employs TRBV13 and TRBJ1-6; 7 positions agree with TRBD1. The CDR3 is 14 amino acids. After removal of 5 bases from V and 9 bases from J, the junction contained 7 bases not matched to a gene. CDR1 PRHDT and CDR2 FYEKMQ come from the germline V gene (reference sequence). The CDR3 DNA is TGTGCCAGCAGCCTCAGACAGGGCCTTTCACCCCTCCACTTT. Residues: CASSLRQGLSPLHF.

This clone qualifies as medium-sized (0.01 to 0.1%). This chain links TRBV5-4 with TRBJ1-3; no clear D. Germline V gene sequence: CDR1 SGHNT, CDR2 YYREEE (reference sequence). The CDR3 sequence is 13 residues long. V gave up 5 bases and J gave up 1 base, with 7 bases separating them. DNA of the CDR3: TGTGCCAGCAGTTTTCTATCTGGAAACACCATATATTTT. It specifies CASSFLSGNTIYF.

The chain has TRBV18 and TRBJ1-2; D ambiguous. Trimming removed 5 bases from V and 6 bases from J, with 13 bases in between. Germline V CDR1 and CDR2: KGHSH, LQKENI. This CDR3 is built from 13 residues. CDR3 nucleotide sequence: TGTGCCAGCTCAACAACAGAAAGCCATGGCTACACCTTC. This gives the protein CASSTTESHGYTF. The whole variable domain, remainder taken from reference TRBV18 and TRBJ1-2, is NAGVMQNPRHLVRRRGQEARLRCSPMKGHSHVYWYRQLPEEGLKFMVYLQKENIIDESGMPKERFSAEFPKEGPSILRIQQVVRGDSAAYFCASSTTESHGYTFGSGTRLTVV.

This clone was recorded only once. The chain is built from TRBV5-1 and TRBJ2-5; D is possibly TRBD2 (6 bases). This CDR3 is 18 amino acids long. Per germline, CDR1 SGHRS and CDR2 YFSETQ. V gave up 4 bases and J gave up 1 base, with 23 bases separating them. CDR3 DNA: TGCGCCAGCAGCCTCCCAACCGGTAGCGGTTACCTCCAAGAGACCCAGTACTTC. It translates to CASSLPTGSGYLQETQYF.

The V gene is TRBV24-1, the J gene TRBJ2-2, with unresolved D. The germline V gene has CDR1 KGHDR and CDR2 SFDVKD. The V gene lost 3 bases and the J gene lost 0 bases, with 10 bases spanning the gap. This CDR3 region has 16 residues. The CDR3 DNA reads as TGTGCCACCAGTGATGCCCACAGAGCGAACACCGGGGAGCTGTTTTTT. As protein: CATSDAHRANTGELFF.

The rearrangement joins TRBV24-1 to TRBJ2-3; 10 bases align to TRBD1. In germline, CDR1 is KGHDR, CDR2 SFDVKD. The CDR3 runs to 16 residues. The trim removed 1 base at V and 1 base at J, leaving 1 base unmatched. CDR3 in amino acids: CATSDFGQGGTDTQYF. The CDR3 DNA reads as TGTGCCACCAGTGATTTTGGACAGGGGGGCACAGATACGCAGTATTTT.

This chain uses TRBV4-2 with TRBJ2-4; 16 positions agree with TRBD2. CDR1 LGHNA and CDR2 YNFKEQ come from the germline V gene. The CDR3 has 17 amino acids. Trimming cost V 0 bases and J 15 bases; bases outside gene matches: 11. CDR3 residues: CASSQESVGLAGGRWYF. CDR3 in DNA: TGTGCCAGCAGCCAAGAATCGGTGGGACTAGCGGGAGGGCGATGGTACTTC.

The J gene is TRBJ1-5, the V gene TRBV28; tentative D call: TRBD1 (5 bases). V was cut by 7 bases and J by 3 bases, with 13 bases left in between. The CDR3 sequence is 14 residues long. Germline CDR1 and CDR2: MDHEN and SYDVKM. The CDR3 bases are TGTGCCAGCACCCCGGGGGGTTCCAATCAGCCCCAGCATTTT. This translates into CASTPGGSNQPQHF.

CDR3 nucleotide sequence: TGTGCCTGGAGTGTACGAAGGTCCCCCGGGGGTCAGCCCCAGCATTTT. Translating it yields CAWSVRRSPGGQPQHF. V usage is TRBV30 and J usage is TRBJ1-5; D is possibly TRBD1 (5 bases). The CDR3 is made up of 16 amino acids. Trimming stripped 0 bases from V and 6 bases from J, with 18 bases between. Germline V gene data show CDR1 as GTSNPN and CDR2 as SVGIG (reference sequence).

V is TRBV30 and J is TRBJ2-1; 11 bases agree with TRBD2. The CDR3 extends over 13 amino acids. The germline CDR1 and CDR2 sequences are GTSNPN and SVGIG (reference sequence). Unmatched junction bases numbered 7, after V lost 2 bases and J lost 13 bases. CDR3 amino acids: CAWSQVAGGQQFF. Written as DNA, the CDR3 is TGTGCCTGGAGTCAGGTAGCGGGAGGGCAACAGTTCTTC.

The chain couples TRBV5-1 to TRBJ2-7, with a possible D match to TRBD2 (5 bases). The CDR3 totals 17 residues. CDR1 is SGHRS, CDR2 YFSETQ, per germline. V was cut by 0 bases and J by 0 bases, with 16 bases left in between. The CDR3 here is CASSLADPGGLSYEQYF. The CDR3 DNA is TGCGCCAGCAGCTTGGCAGATCCTGGCGGACTCTCCTACGAGCAGTACTTC.

V and J are TRBV11-2 and TRBJ1-2; D gene unclear. The CDR3 is 13 amino acids. Germline V lookup: CDR1 SGHAT, CDR2 FQNNGV. Trimming removed 5 bases at V and 5 bases at J, with 12 bases between. This chain's CDR3 is CASSLLPVYGYTF. DNA of the CDR3: TGTGCCAGCAGCCTCCTTCCCGTATATGGCTACACCTTC.

This chain connects TRBV7-2 to TRBJ2-5, with D possibly matching TRBD2 (5 bases). Trimming removed 5 bases at V and 5 bases at J, with 15 bases between. The CDR3 is made up of 14 amino acids. The germline V gene has CDR1 SGHTA and CDR2 FQGNSA. CDR3 in amino acids: CASSPREGGETQYF. The CDR3 DNA reads as TGTGCCAGCAGCCCTCGAGAGGGCGGGGAGACCCAGTACTTC.

The V gene is TRBV18, the J gene TRBJ2-1; 10 nucleotides agree with TRBD1. The CDR3 has 21 amino acids. CDR1 KGHSH and CDR2 LQKENI come from the germline V gene. V lost 4 bases, J lost 6 bases, and 24 bases stayed unmatched. CDR3 DNA sequence: TGTGCCAGCTCACTCCGTATTTCCGGGACAGGGGAGAGGTCAGCGGCCAATGAGCAGTTCTTC. This sequence encodes CASSLRISGTGERSAANEQFF.